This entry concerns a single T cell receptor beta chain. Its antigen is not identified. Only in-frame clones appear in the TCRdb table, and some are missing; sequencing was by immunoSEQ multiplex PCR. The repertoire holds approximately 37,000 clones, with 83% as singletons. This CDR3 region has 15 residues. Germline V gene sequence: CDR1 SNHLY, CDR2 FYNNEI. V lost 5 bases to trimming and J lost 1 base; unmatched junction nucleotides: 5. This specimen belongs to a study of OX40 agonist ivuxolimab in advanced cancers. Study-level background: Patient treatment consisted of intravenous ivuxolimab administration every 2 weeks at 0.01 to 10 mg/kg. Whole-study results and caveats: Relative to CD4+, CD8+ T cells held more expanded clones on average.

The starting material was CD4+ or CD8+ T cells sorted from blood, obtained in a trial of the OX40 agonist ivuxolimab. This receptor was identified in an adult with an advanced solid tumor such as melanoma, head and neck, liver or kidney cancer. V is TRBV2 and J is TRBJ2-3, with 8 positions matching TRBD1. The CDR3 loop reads CASSLQGAGTDTQYF. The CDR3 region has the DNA TGTGCCAGCAGTCTCCAGGGGGCAGGCACAGATACGCAGTATTTT. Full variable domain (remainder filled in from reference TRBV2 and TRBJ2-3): EPEVTQTPSHQVTQMGQEVILRCVPISNHLYFYWYRQILGQKVEFLVSFYNNEISEKSEIFDDQFSVERPDGSNFTLKIRSTKLEDSAMYFCASSLQGAGTDTQYFGPGTRLTVL.